This entry is about one T cell receptor (beta chain). The antigen it recognizes is unknown. No per-base quality is available; no much larger clone lies one base away. PBMCs were isolated by Ficoll-Paque density gradient centrifugation. This entry is derived from a study of T-cell memory formation after mild COVID-19 (dated by TCRdb to about 2021). At the level of the whole study: TCR sequence clusters from the two donors were largely donor specific. In two donors, T-cell clones that expanded and contracted after mild COVID-19 were tracked by sequencing TCRalpha and TCRbeta repertoires over time. The cohort comprised two young, previously healthy adult volunteers, one female and one male.

CDR1 LGHNA and CDR2 YSLEER are derived from the germline V gene. The CDR3 holds 18 amino acids from the cysteine to the phenylalanine. Only the CDR3 portion is preserved as DNA: 54 bases, with reading frame beginning at the first base. V is pruned by 1 base and J by 4 bases, leaving 12 bases of the junction without a gene match. Reads for this sample came from an Illumina NovaSeq 6000. cDNA libraries for TCRalpha and TCRbeta were prepared by 5'RACE using constant-segment primers, with sample barcodes and unique molecular identifiers added. RNA was extracted from every sample with Trizol reagent. Library amplification was performed in two PCR steps, and a second sample barcode and Illumina TruSeq adapters were introduced in the second step. Sequencing of libraries was performed on an Illumina NovaSeq with 2 x 150 bp paired-end reads. In the paper's pipeline: With migec v1.2.7, reads were demultiplexed and then collapsed into UMI-guided consensus sequences. Using mixcr v2.1.11, the UMI consensuses were aligned to TRA and TRB V and J templates and assembled into clonotypes. A clonotype was counted as expanded or contracted only when both edgeR and NoisET called the clonotype significant, with the noise models trained on biological replicates. edgeR calls used a false discovery rate-adjusted p below 0.01 and a log2 fold-change threshold of 1. As an exploratory analysis of dynamics, PCA with hierarchical clustering was applied to max-normalized trajectories of the 1000 most abundant clonotypes. Each responding clone was given a CD4 or CD8 phenotype based on the CD4+ and CD8+ repertoires, which had been sequenced separately. TCRdb ran its own pipeline on the public reads, namely fastp trimming at Q25 and MiXCR clone calling, and kept in-frame beta chains. Every CDR3 protein is listed once, alongside the most common genes and DNA of its rows. These V and J calls rely on TCRdb rather than the paper's analysis. The sample contains around 250,000 distinct CDR3 sequences, approximately 15% of them found a single time. Jointly, the top ten make up over 2% of the sample.

Findings and caveats that apply to the study as a whole: SARS-CoV-2 specificity of the second-wave clones peaking on day 37 was not confirmed. Some responding clones were detected in pre-infection memory, suggesting pre-existing cross-reactive memory T cells joined the SARS-CoV-2 response. Contracting CD4+ clones appeared mostly in the CM and EM memory subsets, whereas CD8+ clones were enriched in EMRA. The study included only a couple of mild cases, and larger cohorts that include severe cases with pre-infection samples were judged to be necessary. Clones that contracted from day 15 to 85 showed balanced CD4/CD8 phenotypes, whereas a second wave of clones that expanded from day 15 to 37 leaned towards CD4+.

This chain is built from TRBV4-3 and TRBJ2-5; 10 central nucleotides agree with TRBD1. Material: PBMCs or a T cell subset sorted from them (not recorded which). This TCR came from an adult woman who had mild COVID-19 (a few samples of this study predate the infection). The sample titles of this study are shuffled in the database, so cell type and time point are left out; the donor was told from shared clones. The DNA is TGCGCCAGCAGCCAAGGGACTTACGGGACAGGGGTTCGAGAGACCCAGTACTTC. Its translation is CASSQGTYGTGVRETQYF.